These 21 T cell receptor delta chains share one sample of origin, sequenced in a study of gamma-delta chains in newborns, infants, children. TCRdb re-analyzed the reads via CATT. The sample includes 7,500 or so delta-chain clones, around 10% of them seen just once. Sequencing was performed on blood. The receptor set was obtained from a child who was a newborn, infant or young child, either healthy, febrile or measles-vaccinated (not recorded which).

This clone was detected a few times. The CDR3 spells CACDAWGTTSSWDTRQMFF. CDR3 DNA sequence: TGTGCCTGTGACGCCTGGGGGACCACCAGCTCCTGGGACACCCGACAGATGTTTTTC. This chain uses TRDV2 with TRDJ3; 8 positions match TRDD3. Losses at the gene ends were 3 bases for V and 0 bases for J; bases not matched to a gene: 9. This CDR3 is built from 19 residues. Germline V gene data show CDR1 as GEAIGNYY and CDR2 as EKD.

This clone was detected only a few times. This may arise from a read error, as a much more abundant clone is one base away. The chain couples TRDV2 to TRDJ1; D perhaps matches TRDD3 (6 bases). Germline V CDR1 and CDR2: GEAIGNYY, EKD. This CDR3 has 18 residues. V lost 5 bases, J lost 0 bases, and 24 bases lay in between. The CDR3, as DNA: TGTGCCTGTGGGGGCCTATTGGGGGCCCTGGATTACACCGATAAACTCATCTTT. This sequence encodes CACGGLLGALDYTDKLIF.

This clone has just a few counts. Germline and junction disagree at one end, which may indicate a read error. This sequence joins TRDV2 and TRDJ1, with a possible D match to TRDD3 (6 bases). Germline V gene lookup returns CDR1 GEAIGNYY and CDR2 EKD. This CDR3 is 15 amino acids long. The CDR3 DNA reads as TGCGCCTGTGACGAATTGGGGGGTCGGGGCGATAAACTCATCTTT. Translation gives CACDELGGRGDKLIF.

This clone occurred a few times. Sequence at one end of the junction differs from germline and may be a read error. CDR3 sequence: CACDTVGDTGDKPIF. Written as DNA, the CDR3 is TGTGCCTGTGACACCGTGGGGGATACGGGCGATAAACCCATCTTT. The V gene is TRDV2, the J gene TRDJ1; 11 bases agree with TRDD3. The germline V gene encodes CDR1 GEAIGNYY and CDR2 EKD. CDR3 length equals 15 residues.

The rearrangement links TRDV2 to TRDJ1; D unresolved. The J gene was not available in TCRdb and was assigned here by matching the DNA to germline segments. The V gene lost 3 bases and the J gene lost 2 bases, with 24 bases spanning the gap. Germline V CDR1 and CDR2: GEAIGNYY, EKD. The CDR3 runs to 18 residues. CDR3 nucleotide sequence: TGTGCCTGTGACGAGGTGCTGAGGGGTGAGCAGGGAACCGATAAACTCATCTTT. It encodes CACDEVLRGEQGTDKLIF.

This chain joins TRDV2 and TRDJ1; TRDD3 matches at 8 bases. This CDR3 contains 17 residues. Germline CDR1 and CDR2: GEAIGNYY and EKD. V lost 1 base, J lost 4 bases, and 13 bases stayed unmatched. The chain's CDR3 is CACDTIGLGVRDDKLIF. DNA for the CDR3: TGTGCCTGTGACACAATCGGACTGGGGGTGAGAGACGATAAACTCATCTTT.

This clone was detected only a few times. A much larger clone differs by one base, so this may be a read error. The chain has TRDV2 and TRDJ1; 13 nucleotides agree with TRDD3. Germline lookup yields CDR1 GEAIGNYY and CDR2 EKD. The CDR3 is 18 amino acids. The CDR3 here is CACYTVLGDTTNTDKLIF. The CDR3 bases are TGTGCCTGTTACACCGTACTGGGGGATACGACGAACACCGATAAACTCATCTTT.

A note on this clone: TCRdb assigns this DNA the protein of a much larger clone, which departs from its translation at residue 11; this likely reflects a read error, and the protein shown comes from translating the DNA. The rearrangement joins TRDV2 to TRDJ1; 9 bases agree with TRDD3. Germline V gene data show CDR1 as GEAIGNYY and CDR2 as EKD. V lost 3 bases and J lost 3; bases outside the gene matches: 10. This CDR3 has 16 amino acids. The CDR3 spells CACDGLLGEDADKLIF. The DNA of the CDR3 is TGTGCCTGTGACGGTTTACTGGGGGAAGACGCCGATAAACTCATCTTT.

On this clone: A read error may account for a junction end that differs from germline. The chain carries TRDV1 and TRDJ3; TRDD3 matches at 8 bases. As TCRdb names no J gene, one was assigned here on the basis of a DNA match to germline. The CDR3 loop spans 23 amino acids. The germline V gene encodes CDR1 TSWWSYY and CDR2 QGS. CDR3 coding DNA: TGTGCTCTTGGAGCTCCGGCCTTCTCCCCGTACTGGGGGGCAACCTGGGACACCCGAAAGATGTTTTTC. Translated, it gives CALGAPAFSPYWGATWDTRKMFF.

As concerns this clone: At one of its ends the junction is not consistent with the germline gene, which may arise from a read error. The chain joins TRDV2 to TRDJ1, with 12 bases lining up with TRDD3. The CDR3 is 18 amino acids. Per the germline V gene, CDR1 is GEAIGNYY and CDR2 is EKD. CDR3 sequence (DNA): TGTGCCTGTGACCCTGTACTGGGGGATACTCCCTACACCGATAAACCCATCTTT. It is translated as CACDPVLGDTPYTDKPIF.

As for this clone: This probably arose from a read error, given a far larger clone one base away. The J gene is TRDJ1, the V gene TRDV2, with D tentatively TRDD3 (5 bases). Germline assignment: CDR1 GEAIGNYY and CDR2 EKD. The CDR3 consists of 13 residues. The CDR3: CARDPIHTDKLIF. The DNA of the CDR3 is TGTGCCCGTGACCCGATACACACCGATAAACTCATCTTT.

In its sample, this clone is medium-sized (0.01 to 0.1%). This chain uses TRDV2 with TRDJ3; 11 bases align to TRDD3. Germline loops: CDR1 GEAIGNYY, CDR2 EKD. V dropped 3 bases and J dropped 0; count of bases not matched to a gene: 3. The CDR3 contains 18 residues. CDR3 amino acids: CACDVLGDSSWDTRQMFF. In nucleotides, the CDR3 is TGTGCCTGTGACGTACTGGGGGATAGCTCCTGGGACACCCGACAGATGTTTTTC.

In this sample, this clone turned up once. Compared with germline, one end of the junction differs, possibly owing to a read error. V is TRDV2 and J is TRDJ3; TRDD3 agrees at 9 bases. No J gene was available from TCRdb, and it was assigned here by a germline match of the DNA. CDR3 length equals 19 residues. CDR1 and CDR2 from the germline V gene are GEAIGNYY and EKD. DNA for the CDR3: TGTGCCTGCGACACCCGACTGGGGGGATACTCCAGGGACACCCGAAAGATGTTTTTC. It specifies CACDTRLGGYSRDTRKMFF.

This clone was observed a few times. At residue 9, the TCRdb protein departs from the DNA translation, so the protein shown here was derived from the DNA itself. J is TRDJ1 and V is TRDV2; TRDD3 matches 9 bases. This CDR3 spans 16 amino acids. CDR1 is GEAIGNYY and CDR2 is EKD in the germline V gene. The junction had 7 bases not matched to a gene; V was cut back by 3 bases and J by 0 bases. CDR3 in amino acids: CACDSLLGEYTDKLIF. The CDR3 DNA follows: TGTGCCTGTGACTCCCTACTGGGGGAGTACACCGATAAACTCATCTTT.

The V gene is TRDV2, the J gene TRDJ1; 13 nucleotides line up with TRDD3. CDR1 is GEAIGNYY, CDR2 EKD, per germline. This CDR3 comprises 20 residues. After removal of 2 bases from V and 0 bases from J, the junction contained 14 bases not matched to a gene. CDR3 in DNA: TGTGCCTGTGACATGGTTCGACTGGGGGATACGGAAGGGGACACCGATAAACTCATCTTT. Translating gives CACDMVRLGDTEGDTDKLIF.

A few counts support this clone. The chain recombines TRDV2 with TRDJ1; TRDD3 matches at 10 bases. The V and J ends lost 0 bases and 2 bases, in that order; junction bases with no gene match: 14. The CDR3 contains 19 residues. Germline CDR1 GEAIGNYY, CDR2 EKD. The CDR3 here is CACDTVPSLGDRQTDKLIF. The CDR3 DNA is TGTGCCTGTGACACCGTCCCCTCCCTGGGGGATAGGCAAACCGATAAACTCATCTTT.

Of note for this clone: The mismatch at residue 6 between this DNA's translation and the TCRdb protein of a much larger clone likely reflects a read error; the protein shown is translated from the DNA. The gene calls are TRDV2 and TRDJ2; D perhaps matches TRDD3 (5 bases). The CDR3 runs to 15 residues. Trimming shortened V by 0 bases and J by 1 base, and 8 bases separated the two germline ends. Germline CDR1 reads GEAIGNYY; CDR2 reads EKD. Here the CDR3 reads CACDTAGGLTAQLFF. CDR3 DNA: TGTGCCTGTGACACCGCGGGGGGTTTGACAGCACAACTCTTCTTT.

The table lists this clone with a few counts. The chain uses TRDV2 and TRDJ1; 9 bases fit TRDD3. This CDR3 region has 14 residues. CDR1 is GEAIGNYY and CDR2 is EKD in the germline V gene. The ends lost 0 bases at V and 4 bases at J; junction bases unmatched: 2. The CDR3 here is CACDTVGGYDKLIF. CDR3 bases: TGTGCCTGTGACACCGTTGGGGGATACGATAAACTCATCTTT.

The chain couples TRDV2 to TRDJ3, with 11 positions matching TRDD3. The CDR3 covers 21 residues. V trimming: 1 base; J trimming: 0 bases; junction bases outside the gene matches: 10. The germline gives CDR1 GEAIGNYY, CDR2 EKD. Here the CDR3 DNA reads TGTGCCTGTGACACACTCGGCGTACTGGGGGATAGCTCCTGGGACACCCGACAGATGTTTTTC. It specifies CACDTLGVLGDSSWDTRQMFF.

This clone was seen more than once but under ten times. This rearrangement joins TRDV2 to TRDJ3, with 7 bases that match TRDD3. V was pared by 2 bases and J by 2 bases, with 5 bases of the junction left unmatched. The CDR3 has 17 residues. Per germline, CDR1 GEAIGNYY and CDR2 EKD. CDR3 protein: CACDSTGDPWDTRQMFF. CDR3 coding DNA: TGTGCCTGTGACAGTACTGGGGACCCCTGGGACACCCGACAGATGTTTTTC.

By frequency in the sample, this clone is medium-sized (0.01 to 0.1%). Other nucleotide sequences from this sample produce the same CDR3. CDR3 protein: CACDTLGDMDDKLIF. CDR3 sequence (DNA): TGTGCCTGTGACACCTTGGGGGATATGGACGATAAACTCATCTTT. The rearrangement links TRDV2 to TRDJ1; 9 bases fit TRDD3. After removal of 0 bases from V and 4 bases from J, the junction contained 5 bases not matched to a gene. The germline CDR1 and CDR2 sequences are GEAIGNYY and EKD. The CDR3 consists of 15 residues.